One sample yielded the 19 T cell receptor beta chains listed below, sequenced in a study of cytomegalovirus exposure and HLA in healthy donors. Amplification used 60 Vbeta primers and 13 Jbeta primers. This table comes from immunoSEQ multiplex PCR, and its TCRdb copy is limited to in-frame clones, with some not included. The sample carries about 220,000 clones, 76% recorded once. Sequencing used PBMCs. All receptors derive from a man aged 18 to 29 in good health and CMV-seronegative.

The chain uses TRBV2 and TRBJ2-7, with 7 bases fitting TRBD1. The CDR3 runs 15 residues. Germline V gene data show CDR1 as SNHLY and CDR2 as FYNNEI. J gave up 6 bases and V 7 bases, and 15 bases lay outside the gene matches. The CDR3 sequence is CASKVNRGMVFEQYF. For the CDR3, the DNA is TGTGCCAGCAAGGTTAACAGGGGCATGGTCTTCGAGCAGTACTTC.

The rearrangement joins TRBV2 to TRBJ1-3; D gene unclear. Germline loops: CDR1 SNHLY, CDR2 FYNNEI. Trimming pared 6 bases from V and 0 bases from J, leaving 9 bases between. This CDR3 has 14 amino acids. CDR3 DNA: TGTGCCAGCAGCCGAACTTCCTCTGGAAACACCATATATTTT. It translates to CASSRTSSGNTIYF.

The CDR3 is CASSLGASNTEAFF. The CDR3 DNA is TGTGCCAGCAGCTTAGGAGCTTCAAACACTGAAGCTTTCTTT. The chain uses TRBV7-3 and TRBJ1-1; D not certain. The CDR3 runs to 14 residues. Germline CDR1 is SGHTA and CDR2 is FQGTGA. The V and J ends lost 2 bases and 2 bases respectively, with 9 bases between them.

Remarks on this clone: One end of the junction does not line up with germline, which may come from a read error. The V call is TRBV7-7, the J call TRBJ2-5; 9 bases line up with TRBD1. The germline CDR1 and CDR2 sequences are SSHAT and FNYEAQ (reference sequence). The CDR3 contains 16 residues. In nucleotides, the CDR3 is TGTGCTAGCAGCTTAGCCGGACAGGGGCCCTTCGAGACCCAGTACTTC. Translating gives CASSLAGQGPFETQYF. The complete variable domain, with remaining parts taken from reference TRBV7-7 and TRBJ2-5, reads GAGVSQSPRYKVTKRGQDVTLRCDPISSHATLYWYQQALGQGPEFLTYFNYEAQPDKSGLPSDRFSAERPEGSISTLTIQRTEQRDSAMYRCASSLAGQGPFETQYFGPGTRLLVL.

The chain uses TRBV2 and TRBJ1-5; no reliable D call. The CDR3 is made up of 13 amino acids. Germline V gene data show CDR1 as SNHLY and CDR2 as FYNNEI. V gave up 3 bases and J gave up 3 bases, with 6 bases separating them. The CDR3 DNA reads TGTGCCAGCAGTGAGGGAGTCAATCAGCCCCAGCATTTT. It specifies CASSEGVNQPQHF.

The V and J genes are TRBV6-6 and TRBJ2-7; 9 bases align to TRBD1. The CDR3 has 13 residues. With 5 bases clipped from V and 9 bases from J, the junction kept 8 bases outside the gene matches. CDR1 MNHNY and CDR2 SVGAGI come from the germline V gene (reference sequence). The CDR3 reads CASSVRDREGQYF. CDR3 DNA sequence: TGTGCCAGCAGTGTTCGGGACAGGGAGGGGCAGTACTTC.

The gene calls are TRBV7-8 and TRBJ2-1; TRBD2 might be the D (6 bases). Trimming left V 5 bases short and J 7 bases short, with 12 bases between. CDR1 is SGHVS, CDR2 FQNEAQ, per germline. CDR3 size: 13 residues. The CDR3 spells CASSPTSWNEQFF. In DNA, the CDR3 is TGTGCCAGCAGCCCGACTAGTTGGAATGAGCAGTTCTTC.

V usage is TRBV9 and J usage is TRBJ1-5; 12 nucleotides match TRBD1. This CDR3 contains 15 residues. Germline V gene data show CDR1 as SGDLS and CDR2 as YYNGEE. Trimming cost V 3 bases and J 6 bases; bases outside gene matches: 4. CDR3 in amino acids: CASSAGTGGPQPQHF. CDR3 nucleotides: TGTGCCAGCAGCGCCGGGACAGGGGGCCCTCAGCCCCAGCATTTT.

V and J are TRBV5-5 and TRBJ1-1; weak D call: TRBD1 (6 bases). This CDR3 contains 12 residues. Germline V CDR1 and CDR2: SGHKS, YYEKEE (reference sequence). Trimming removed 1 base from V and 13 bases from J, with 14 bases in between. The CDR3, as DNA: TGTGCCAGCAGCTTGCGTGGGGGCGCGGTTTTCTTT. Amino acid sequence: CASSLRGGAVFF.

The chain has TRBV5-6 and TRBJ2-1, with a weak D call TRBD2 (7 bases). Germline V lookup: CDR1 SGHDT, CDR2 YYEEEE. This CDR3 region has 12 residues. V was pared by 4 bases and J by 9 bases, with 11 bases between. The CDR3 DNA follows: TGTGCCAGCAGCCGGGGGGCGATTGAGCAGTTCTTC. This codes for CASSRGAIEQFF.

The chain employs TRBV28 and TRBJ2-4; a possible D gene is TRBD1 (6 bases). Trimming took off 4 bases at V and 0 bases at J, with 13 bases between the two ends. The CDR3 loop spans 16 amino acids. Germline values: CDR1 MDHEN, CDR2 SYDVKM. The CDR3 loop reads CASSSPGTIAKNIQYF. The CDR3 region has the DNA TGTGCCAGCAGTTCGCCCGGGACAATAGCCAAAAACATTCAGTACTTC.

V and J are TRBV5-4 and TRBJ2-1; 13 bases are shared with TRBD2. Germline lookup yields CDR1 SGHNT and CDR2 YYREEE (reference sequence). The CDR3 spans 17 residues. J gave up 1 base and V 4 bases, and 5 bases lay outside the gene matches. Here the CDR3 reads CASSRTSGSPSYNEQFF. The CDR3 DNA is TGTGCCAGCAGCCGGACTAGCGGGAGTCCTTCCTACAATGAGCAGTTCTTC.

DNA for the CDR3: TGTGCCAGTAGTACCTCAGCGAGACTTAATAGCAATCAGCCCCAGCATTTT. Residues: CASSTSARLNSNQPQHF. This chain joins TRBV19 and TRBJ1-5; D remains ambiguous. Looked up from germline, CDR1 is LNHDA and CDR2 is SQIVND (reference sequence). The CDR3 is 17 residues long. Trimming pared 4 bases from V and 0 bases from J, leaving 16 bases between.

This CDR3 is CASSPLSSDSYEQYF. The CDR3 nucleotides are TGTGCCAGCAGCCCCTTATCTAGCGACTCCTACGAGCAGTACTTC. The chain uses TRBV14 and TRBJ2-7; D is possibly TRBD2 (6 bases). Germline V gene data show CDR1 as SGHDN and CDR2 as FVKESK. The CDR3 is made up of 15 amino acids. Trimming stripped 4 bases from V and 0 bases from J, with 13 bases between.

The chain employs TRBV10-1 and TRBJ2-5; the match to TRBD1 covers 11 bases. The germline CDR1 and CDR2 sequences are WNHNN and SYGVQD (reference sequence). The CDR3 is made up of 15 amino acids. Losses at the gene ends were 6 bases for V and 5 bases for J; bases not matched to a gene: 8. CDR3 coding DNA: TGCGCCAGCAGCCCCGGACAGGGGGCACGGGAGACCCAGTACTTC. Translation gives CASSPGQGARETQYF.

The V gene is TRBV15, the J gene TRBJ1-1; D call uncertain. The V gene lost 9 bases and the J gene lost 0 bases, with 14 bases spanning the gap. The CDR3 consists of 14 residues. Germline-derived CDR1 and CDR2 are LNHNV and YYDKDF (reference sequence). The CDR3 coding sequence is TGTGCCACGGCCCGGGGAGGGATGAACACTGAAGCTTTCTTT. It translates to CATARGGMNTEAFF.

This clone was recorded once. The V and J genes are TRBV6-5 and TRBJ1-1; D is unresolved. Per germline, CDR1 MNHEY and CDR2 SVGAGI. Trimming removed 4 bases at V and 3 bases at J, with 12 bases between. This CDR3 comprises 14 residues. The CDR3 loop is CASSSPSRDTEAFF. The CDR3 DNA follows: TGTGCCAGCAGTTCTCCCTCGAGAGACACTGAAGCTTTCTTT.

The chain couples TRBV28 to TRBJ2-7; 8 bases fit TRBD1. CDR1 and CDR2 from the germline V gene are MDHEN and SYDVKM. The CDR3 length is 15 residues. The J segment lost 1 base and the V segment lost 5 bases, leaving 7 bases of the junction unmatched. CDR3: CASSPLDRDSYEQYF. In DNA form, the CDR3 reads TGTGCCAGCAGTCCCCTGGACAGGGATTCCTACGAGCAGTACTTC.

The rearrangement links TRBV5-6 to TRBJ2-7, with TRBD2 as a possible D gene (6 bases). Per germline, CDR1 SGHDT and CDR2 YYEEEE. With 3 bases removed from V and 7 bases from J, the gap between germline ends came to 17 bases. CDR3 length: 14 residues. CDR3 in DNA: TGTGCCAGCAGCTCGGGACTGGGGACGAGGGAGCAGTACTTC. This sequence encodes CASSSGLGTREQYF.